This TCR beta chain was captured by sequencing in a study of blood T cell repertoires in COVID-19. Study at large: Samples of COVID-19 (acute and convalescent) were obtained from the United States, Italy and Spain. T cells, B-cell-depleted T cells, or PBMCs supplied cDNA or gDNA.

A Seattle source enrolled patients during active infection and followed them longitudinally. Authors' analysis steps: Estimates of nucleated cell counts were drawn from the amplification of reference gene primers. Method: immunoSEQ multiplex PCR; TCRdb's copy keeps in-frame clones and lacks some. V and J calls and clone size follow that table, whereas D and trimming were derived from the DNA. The table records about 150,000 clones, approximately 86% of them present only once. This CDR3 spans 11 amino acids. The ends were cut back, 8 bases at V and 8 bases at J, with 12 bases in the middle. Germline CDR1 reads SNHLY; CDR2 reads FYNNEI.

The TCR comes from a man aged 55 to 70 with COVID-19, enrolled during active disease. Sequenced input: peripheral blood. The V and J genes are TRBV2 and TRBJ1-2; D remains unclear. CDR3 residues: CASGLLVGYTF. CDR3 nucleotide sequence: TGTGCCAGCGGGCTTTTGGTGGGCTACACCTTC.